Given below is one T cell receptor (beta chain) in context. Its antigen is undetermined. From germline, CDR1 is MGHRA and CDR2 YSYEKL. Trimming at V came to 3 bases and at J to 7 bases, leaving 16 bases not matched to a gene. This CDR3 has 18 amino acids. This record comes from a study of post-analysis software for immune sequencing data. Unique molecular identifiers were carried by the TCR beta cDNA libraries. Each CDR3 protein is one row after TCRdb ran MiXCR on the PCR reads. Altogether about 620,000 distinct CDR3 sequences are present, around 40% being singletons, with the ten largest covering 1.5% to 2%. General study results and limits: Five TRBV segments, including TRBV5-6, TRBV5-1 and TRBV20-1, were more frequent in patients than controls.

Input material: blood. The receptor was derived from a girl aged 10 to 17 with multiple sclerosis. The chain is built from TRBV4-1 and TRBJ2-1, with 9 bases matching TRBD2. The CDR3 is CASSQFGGGASFVNEQFF. The CDR3 DNA follows: TGCGCCAGCAGCCAGTTTGGCGGGGGGGCCAGTTTTGTGAATGAGCAGTTCTTC.